This T cell receptor beta chain was captured in a study of graft-versus-host responses after intestinal transplantation. Germline loops: CDR1 SGHTA, CDR2 FQGNSA. The CDR3 is 14 amino acids. V dropped 5 bases and J dropped 5; count of bases not matched to a gene: 6. Libraries were prepared by immunoSEQ multiplex PCR; TCRdb keeps only in-frame clonotypes and omits some of them. The table lists about 100,000 clones, 87% of them singletons. Concerning this clone itself: Antigen: not known.

This clonotype originated in a human donor who received an intestinal transplant. The rearrangement uses TRBV7-2 and TRBJ2-5; TRBD2 matches 9 bases. This sample comprised unstimulated CD4+ T cells sorted from spleen or lymph node cells, obtained before intestinal transplant. The CDR3 coding sequence is TGTGCCAGCAGCCGTCTAGCGGGACAGGAGACCCAGTACTTC. Residues: CASSRLAGQETQYF.